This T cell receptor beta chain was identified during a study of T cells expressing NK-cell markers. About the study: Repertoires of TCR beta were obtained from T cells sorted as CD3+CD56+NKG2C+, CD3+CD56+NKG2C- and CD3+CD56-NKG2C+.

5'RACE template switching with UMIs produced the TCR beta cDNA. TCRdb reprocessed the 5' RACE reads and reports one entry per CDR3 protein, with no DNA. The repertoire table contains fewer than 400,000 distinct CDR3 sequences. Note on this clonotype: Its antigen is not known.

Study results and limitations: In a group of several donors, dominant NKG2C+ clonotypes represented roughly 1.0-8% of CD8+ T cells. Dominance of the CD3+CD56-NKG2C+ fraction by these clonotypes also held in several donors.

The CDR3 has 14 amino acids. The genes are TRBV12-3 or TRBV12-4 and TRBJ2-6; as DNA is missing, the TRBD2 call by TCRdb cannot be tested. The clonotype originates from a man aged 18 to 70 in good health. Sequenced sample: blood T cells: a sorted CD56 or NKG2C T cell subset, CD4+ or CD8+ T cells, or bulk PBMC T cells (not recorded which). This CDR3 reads CASRGPAGANVLTF.